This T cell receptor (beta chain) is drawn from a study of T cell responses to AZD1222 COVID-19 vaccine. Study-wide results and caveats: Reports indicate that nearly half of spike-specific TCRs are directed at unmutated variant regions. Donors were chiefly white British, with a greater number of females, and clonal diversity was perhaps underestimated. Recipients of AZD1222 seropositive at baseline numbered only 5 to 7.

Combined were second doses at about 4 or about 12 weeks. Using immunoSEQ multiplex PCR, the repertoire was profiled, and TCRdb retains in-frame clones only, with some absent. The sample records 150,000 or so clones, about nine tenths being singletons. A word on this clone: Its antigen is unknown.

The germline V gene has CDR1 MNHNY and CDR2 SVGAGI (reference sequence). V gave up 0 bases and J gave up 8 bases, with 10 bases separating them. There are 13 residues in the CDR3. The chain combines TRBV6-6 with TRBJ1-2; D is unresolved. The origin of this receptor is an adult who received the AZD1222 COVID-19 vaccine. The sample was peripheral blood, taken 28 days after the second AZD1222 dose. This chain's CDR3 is CASSYSLTGGYTF. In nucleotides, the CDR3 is TGTGCCAGCAGTTACTCCCTCACTGGCGGCTACACCTTC.